A single sample gave rise to the 6 T cell receptor beta chains below, sequenced in a study of OX40 agonist ivuxolimab in advanced cancers. The protocol was immunoSEQ multiplex PCR, while the TCRdb copy is restricted to in-frame clones and leaves out a portion. This table holds around 84,000 clones, over 85% found once. The input for sequencing was CD4+ or CD8+ T cells sorted from blood, taken in a trial of the OX40 agonist ivuxolimab. All receptors derive from an adult with an advanced solid tumor such as melanoma, head and neck, liver or kidney cancer.

The chain is built from TRBV7-2 and TRBJ1-2; a weak D match, TRBD1 (6 bases). Between the trimmed V and J ends, which lost 5 bases and 4 bases, there was a span of 11 bases. CDR3 length equals 13 residues. Germline CDR1 is SGHTA and CDR2 is FQGNSA. The CDR3 protein is CASSRPGAYGYTF. In DNA, the CDR3 is TGTGCCAGCAGCCGTCCGGGGGCCTATGGCTACACCTTC.

This sequence joins TRBV7-2 and TRBJ2-5; no reliable D call. Matching the DNA end better, TRBJ2-7 makes the J call doubtful. Germline V CDR1 and CDR2: SGHTA, FQGNSA. The CDR3 is made up of 13 amino acids. The chain's CDR3 is CASSLGISYEQYF. CDR3 sequence (DNA): TGTGCCAGCAGCTTAGGTATCTCCTACGAGCAGTACTTC.

This clone is a singleton in its sample. The chain couples TRBV6-1 to TRBJ1-5; no definite D call. The CDR3 has 16 amino acids. Germline CDR1 reads MNHNS; CDR2 reads SASEGT. V was pared by 1 base and J by 4 bases, with 14 bases between. The CDR3, as DNA: TGTGCCAGCAGTGAAGATAGGCCAGTAGGGAATCAGCCCCAGCATTTT. It encodes CASSEDRPVGNQPQHF.

The chain has TRBV9 and TRBJ1-1; D unclear. This CDR3 contains 14 residues. The V and J ends lost 2 bases and 2 bases respectively, with 10 bases between them. The germline CDR1 and CDR2 sequences are SGDLS and YYNGEE. CDR3 sequence: CASSVDGFNTEAFF. The CDR3 DNA reads as TGTGCCAGCAGCGTGGACGGATTTAACACTGAAGCTTTCTTT. Using reference TRBV9 and TRBJ1-1 for the parts outside the CDR3, the full variable domain is DSGVTQTPKHLITATGQRVTLRCSPRSGDLSVYWYQQSLDQGLQFLIQYYNGEERAKGNILERFSAQQFPDLHSELNLSSLELGDSALYFCASSVDGFNTEAFFGQGTRLTVV.

The chain uses TRBV27 and TRBJ1-2; 7 positions match TRBD1. Per germline, CDR1 MNHEY and CDR2 SMNVEV (reference sequence). The V segment lost 4 bases and the J segment 5 bases; nucleotides outside the gene matches: 10. This CDR3 is 15 amino acids long. CDR3 in DNA: TGTGCCAGCAGTTCCGCGGGACAGAAAATTTATGGCTACACCTTC. Translated, it gives CASSSAGQKIYGYTF.

V and J are TRBV28 and TRBJ2-7; D possibly uses TRBD1 or TRBD2 (6 bases each). Germline V gene sequence: CDR1 MDHEN, CDR2 SYDVKM. Trimming removed 3 bases from V and 0 bases from J, with 9 bases in between. This CDR3 comprises 14 residues. The CDR3 loop is CASSLGGSSYEQYF. CDR3 DNA: TGTGCCAGCAGTTTGGGGGGCAGCTCCTACGAGCAGTACTTC.